This T cell receptor (beta chain) was sequenced for a study of spatial heterogeneity in lung cancer. Study summary: The count of detected beta-chain sequences consistently exceeded that of alpha-chain sequences.

Time point reported: sample taken at primary tumor resection. Whole RNA was taken from tumor, nontumor lung or frozen PBMC; it was then sequenced unsorted. There were some 70 donors, all of them untreated patients with early-stage non-small cell lung cancer. This CDR3 has 17 amino acids. J gave up 2 bases and V 5 bases, and 11 bases lay outside the gene matches. Germline CDR1 is SGHTA and CDR2 is FQGNSA. TCRdb itself ran the 5' RACE reads through MiXCR, one entry per CDR3 protein. The sample lists over 10,000 distinct CDR3 sequences; about 14% were seen once. The source is a male donor with early-stage non-small cell lung cancer. The genes are TRBV7-2 and TRBJ2-7, with TRBD1 matching 11 bases. This specimen consisted of PBMCs, obtained at surgery. The CDR3 DNA reads TGTGCCAGCAGCCAGGATCGGGGACAGGGGGTTACCTACGAGCAGTACTTC. It encodes CASSQDRGQGVTYEQYF. The variable domain in full, completed from reference TRBV7-2 and TRBJ2-7, reads GAGVSQSPSNKVTEKGKDVELRCDPISGHTALYWYRQSLGQGLEFLIYFQGNSAPDKSGLPSDRFSAERTGGSVSTLTIQRTQQEDSAVYLCASSQDRGQGVTYEQYFGPGTRLTVT.